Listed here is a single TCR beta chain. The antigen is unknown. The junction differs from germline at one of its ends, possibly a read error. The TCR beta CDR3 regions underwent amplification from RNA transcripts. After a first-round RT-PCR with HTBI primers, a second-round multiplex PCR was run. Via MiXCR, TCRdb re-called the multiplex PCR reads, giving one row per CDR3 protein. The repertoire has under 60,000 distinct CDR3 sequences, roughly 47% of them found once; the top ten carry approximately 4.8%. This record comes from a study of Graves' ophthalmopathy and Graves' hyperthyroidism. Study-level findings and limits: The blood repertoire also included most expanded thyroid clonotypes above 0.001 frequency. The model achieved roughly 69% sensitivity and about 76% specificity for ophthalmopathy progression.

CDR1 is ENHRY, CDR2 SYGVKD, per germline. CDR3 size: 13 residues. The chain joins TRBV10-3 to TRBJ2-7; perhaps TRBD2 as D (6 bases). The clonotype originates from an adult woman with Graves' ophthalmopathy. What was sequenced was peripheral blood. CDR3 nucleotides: TGTGCCAGCAGTTATTTGGAGGGCCACGAGCAGTACTTC. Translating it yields CASSYLEGHEQYF.